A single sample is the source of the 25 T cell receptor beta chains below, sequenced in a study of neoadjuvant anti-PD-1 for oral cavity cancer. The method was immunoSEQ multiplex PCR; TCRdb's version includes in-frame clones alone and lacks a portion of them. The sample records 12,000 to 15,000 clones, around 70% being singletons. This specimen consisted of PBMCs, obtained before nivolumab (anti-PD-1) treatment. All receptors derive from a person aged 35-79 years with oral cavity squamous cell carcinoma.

CDR3 nucleotide sequence: TGTGCCTGGAGCGACGAGTACCCTAAACAAGAGACCCAGTACTTC. Translation gives CAWSDEYPKQETQYF. V is TRBV30 and J is TRBJ2-5, with no clear D. Germline assignment: CDR1 GTSNPN and CDR2 SVGIG (reference sequence). Trimming removed 3 bases from V and 2 bases from J, with 16 bases in between. The CDR3 is 15 residues long. The full variable domain, its missing parts supplied by reference TRBV30 and TRBJ2-5, is SQTIHQWPATLVQPVGSPLSLECTVEGTSNPNLYWYRQAAGRGLQLLFYSVGIGQISSEVPQNLSASRPQDRQFILSSKKLLLSDSGFYLCAWSDEYPKQETQYFGPGTRLLVL.

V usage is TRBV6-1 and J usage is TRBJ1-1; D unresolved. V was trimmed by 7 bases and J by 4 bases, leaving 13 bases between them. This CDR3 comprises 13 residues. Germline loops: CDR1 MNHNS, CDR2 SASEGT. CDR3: CASNSDASTEAFF. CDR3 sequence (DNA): TGTGCCAGCAACTCGGACGCCAGCACTGAAGCTTTCTTT.

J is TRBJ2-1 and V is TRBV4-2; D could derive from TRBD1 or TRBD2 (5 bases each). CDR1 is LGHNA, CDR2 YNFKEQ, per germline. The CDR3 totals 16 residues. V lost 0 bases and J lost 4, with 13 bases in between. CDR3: CASSQDRDRAYNEQFF. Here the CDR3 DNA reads TGTGCCAGCAGCCAAGATCGGGACCGGGCATACAATGAGCAGTTCTTC.

CDR3 region: CASSLSNYGYTF. The DNA of the CDR3 is TGTGCCAGCAGTTTGTCTAACTATGGCTACACCTTC. The chain couples TRBV28 to TRBJ1-2; D not certain. V lost 3 bases to trimming and J lost 0 bases, with 2 bases between them. Germline values: CDR1 MDHEN, CDR2 SYDVKM. The CDR3 covers 12 residues.

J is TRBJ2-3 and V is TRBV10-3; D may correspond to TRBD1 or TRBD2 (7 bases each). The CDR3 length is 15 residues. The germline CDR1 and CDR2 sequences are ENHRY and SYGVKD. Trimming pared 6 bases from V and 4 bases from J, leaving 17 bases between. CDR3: CAISGRGGGADTQYF. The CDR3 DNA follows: TGTGCCATCAGCGGCAGGGGAGGGGGCGCAGATACGCAGTATTTT.

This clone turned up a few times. The CDR3 coding sequence is TGTGCCAGCAGCCGAGGAGGGGGCGCGGGTACTGAAGCTTTCTTT. Protein: CASSRGGGAGTEAFF. This chain joins TRBV4-2 and TRBJ1-1; TRBD1 matches 7 bases. This CDR3 comprises 15 residues. Germline assignment: CDR1 LGHNA and CDR2 YNFKEQ. V gave up 4 bases and J gave up 5 bases; unmatched junction bases: 10.

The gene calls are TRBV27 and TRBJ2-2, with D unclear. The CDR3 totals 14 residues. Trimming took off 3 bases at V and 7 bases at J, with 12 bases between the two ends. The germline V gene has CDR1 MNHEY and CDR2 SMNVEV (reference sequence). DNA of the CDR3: TGTGCCAGCAGTTTTAAGGGCTCGGTCGGGGAGCTGTTTTTT. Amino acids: CASSFKGSVGELFF.

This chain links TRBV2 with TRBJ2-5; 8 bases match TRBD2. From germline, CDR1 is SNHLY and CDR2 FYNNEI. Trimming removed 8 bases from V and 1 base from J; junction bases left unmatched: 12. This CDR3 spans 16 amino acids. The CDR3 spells CASAGPGLGLQETQYF. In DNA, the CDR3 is TGTGCCAGCGCGGGACCGGGACTAGGACTCCAAGAGACCCAGTACTTC.

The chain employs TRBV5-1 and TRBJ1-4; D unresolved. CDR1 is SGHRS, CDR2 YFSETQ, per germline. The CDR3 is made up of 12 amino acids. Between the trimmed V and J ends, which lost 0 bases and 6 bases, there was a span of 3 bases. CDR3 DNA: TGCGCCAGCAGCTTGGAGGATGAAAAACTGTTTTTT. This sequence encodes CASSLEDEKLFF.

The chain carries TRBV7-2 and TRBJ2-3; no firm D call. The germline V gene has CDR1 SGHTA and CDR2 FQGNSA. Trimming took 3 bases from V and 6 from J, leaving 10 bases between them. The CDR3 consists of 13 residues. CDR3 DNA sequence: TGTGCCAGCAGCTTTAGATTTGGTGATACGCAGTATTTT. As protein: CASSFRFGDTQYF.

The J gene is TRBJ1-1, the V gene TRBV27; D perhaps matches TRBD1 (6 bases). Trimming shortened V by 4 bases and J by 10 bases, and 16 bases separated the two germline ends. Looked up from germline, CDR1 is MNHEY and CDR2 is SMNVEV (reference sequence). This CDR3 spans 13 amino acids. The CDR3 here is CASSSHGRGLAFF. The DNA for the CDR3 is TGTGCCAGCAGTTCTCATGGGAGGGGGTTAGCTTTCTTT.

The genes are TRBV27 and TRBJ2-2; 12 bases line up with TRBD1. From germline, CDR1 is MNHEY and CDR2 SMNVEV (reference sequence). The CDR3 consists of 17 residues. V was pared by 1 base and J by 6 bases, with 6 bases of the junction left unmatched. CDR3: CASSLYSGTGGPGELFF. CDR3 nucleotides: TGTGCCAGCAGTTTATACTCCGGGACAGGGGGCCCCGGGGAGCTGTTTTTT.

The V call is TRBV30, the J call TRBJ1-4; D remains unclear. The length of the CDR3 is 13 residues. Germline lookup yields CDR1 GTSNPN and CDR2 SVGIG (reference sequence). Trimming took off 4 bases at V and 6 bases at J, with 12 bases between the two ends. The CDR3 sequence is CAWTLLTDEKLFF. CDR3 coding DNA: TGTGCCTGGACCCTATTAACGGATGAAAAACTGTTTTTT.

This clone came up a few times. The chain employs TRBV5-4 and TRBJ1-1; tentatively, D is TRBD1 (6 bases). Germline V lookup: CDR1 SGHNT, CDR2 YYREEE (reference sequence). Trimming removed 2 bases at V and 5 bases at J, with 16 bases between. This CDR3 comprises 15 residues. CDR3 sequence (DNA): TGTGCCAGCAGCTTACAGGGAACGTCTTATACTGAAGCTTTCTTT. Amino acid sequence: CASSLQGTSYTEAFF.

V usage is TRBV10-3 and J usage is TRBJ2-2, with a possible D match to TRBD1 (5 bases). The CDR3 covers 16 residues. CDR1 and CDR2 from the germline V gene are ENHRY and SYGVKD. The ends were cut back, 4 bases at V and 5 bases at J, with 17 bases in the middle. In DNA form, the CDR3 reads TGTGCCATCAGTGTTTTAGGGGCCCTAGGGACCGGGGAGCTGTTTTTT. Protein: CAISVLGALGTGELFF.

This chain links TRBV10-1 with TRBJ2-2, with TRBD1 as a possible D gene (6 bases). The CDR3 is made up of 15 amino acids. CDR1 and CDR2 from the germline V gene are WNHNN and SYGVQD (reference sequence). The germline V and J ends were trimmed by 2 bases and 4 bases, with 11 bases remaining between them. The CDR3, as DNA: TGCGCCAGCAGTGAGACAGGGCGTGGCACCGGGGAGCTGTTTTTT. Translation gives CASSETGRGTGELFF.

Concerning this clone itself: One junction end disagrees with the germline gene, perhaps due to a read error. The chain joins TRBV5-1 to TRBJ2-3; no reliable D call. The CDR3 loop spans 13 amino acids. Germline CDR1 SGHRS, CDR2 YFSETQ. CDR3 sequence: CASRLDSTDTQYF. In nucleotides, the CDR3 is TGCGCCAGCAGATTGGACAGCACAGATACGCAGTATTTT.

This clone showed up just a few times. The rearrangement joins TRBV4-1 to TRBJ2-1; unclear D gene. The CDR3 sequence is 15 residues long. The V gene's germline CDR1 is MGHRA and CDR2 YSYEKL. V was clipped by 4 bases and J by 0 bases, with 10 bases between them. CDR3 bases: TGCGCCAGCAGCCTCACCGTCCCCTCCTACAATGAGCAGTTCTTC. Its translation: CASSLTVPSYNEQFF.

CDR3 sequence: CASSYGTGTLGEQYF. The CDR3 coding sequence is TGTGCCAGCAGTTACGGGACAGGGACTTTGGGCGAGCAGTACTTC. The rearrangement uses TRBV6-5 and TRBJ2-7; 9 positions agree with TRBD1. Germline CDR1 and CDR2: MNHEY and SVGAGI. This CDR3 is 15 amino acids long. The junction had 8 bases not matched to a gene; V was cut back by 2 bases and J by 6 bases.

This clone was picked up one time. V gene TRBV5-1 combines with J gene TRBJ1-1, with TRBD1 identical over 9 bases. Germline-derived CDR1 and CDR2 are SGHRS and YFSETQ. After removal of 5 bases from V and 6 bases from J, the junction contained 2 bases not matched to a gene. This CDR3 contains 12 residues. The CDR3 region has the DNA TGCGCCAGCAGTCGACAGGGGGCTGAAGCTTTCTTT. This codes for CASSRQGAEAFF. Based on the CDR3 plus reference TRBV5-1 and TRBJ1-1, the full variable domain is KAGVTQTPRYLIKTRGQQVTLSCSPISGHRSVSWYQQTPGQGLQFLFEYFSETQRNKGNFPGRFSGRQFSNSRSEMNVSTLELGDSALYLCASSRQGAEAFFGQGTRLTVV.

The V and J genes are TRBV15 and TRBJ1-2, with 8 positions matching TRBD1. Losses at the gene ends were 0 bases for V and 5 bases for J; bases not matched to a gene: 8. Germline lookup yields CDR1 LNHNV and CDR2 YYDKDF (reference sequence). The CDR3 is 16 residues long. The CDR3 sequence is CATSRDYGRGPYGYTF. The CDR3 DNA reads TGTGCCACCAGCAGAGATTACGGCAGGGGGCCTTATGGCTACACCTTC.

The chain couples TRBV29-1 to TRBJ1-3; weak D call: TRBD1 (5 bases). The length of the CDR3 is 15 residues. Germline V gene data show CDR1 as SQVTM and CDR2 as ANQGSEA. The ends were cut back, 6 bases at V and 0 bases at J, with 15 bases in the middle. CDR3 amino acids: CSVPRDSTSGNTIYF. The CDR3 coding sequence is TGCAGCGTCCCCCGGGACTCAACCTCTGGAAACACCATATATTTT.

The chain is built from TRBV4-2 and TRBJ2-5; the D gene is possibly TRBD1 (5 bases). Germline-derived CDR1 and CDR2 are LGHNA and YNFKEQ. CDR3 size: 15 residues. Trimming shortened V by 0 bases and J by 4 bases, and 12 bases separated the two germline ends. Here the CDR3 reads CASSQDRGTRETQYF. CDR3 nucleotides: TGTGCCAGCAGCCAAGATAGGGGTACGAGAGAGACCCAGTACTTC.

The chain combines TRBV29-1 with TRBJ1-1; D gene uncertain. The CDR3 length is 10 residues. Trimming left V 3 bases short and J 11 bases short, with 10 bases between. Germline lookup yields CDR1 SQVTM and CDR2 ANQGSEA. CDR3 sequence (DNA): TGCAGCGTTGAGTCGGGGAGGGCTTTCTTT. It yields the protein CSVESGRAFF.

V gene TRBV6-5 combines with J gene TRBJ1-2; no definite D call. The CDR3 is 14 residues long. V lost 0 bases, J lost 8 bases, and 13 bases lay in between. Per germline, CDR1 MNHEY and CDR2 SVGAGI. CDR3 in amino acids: CASSYSRGRGGYTF. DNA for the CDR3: TGTGCCAGCAGTTACTCGAGAGGGCGCGGGGGCTACACCTTC.